Following are 5 T cell receptor beta chains from one sample sequenced in a study of blood T cell repertoires in COVID-19. The table came from immunoSEQ multiplex PCR; TCRdb's copy has only in-frame clones and leaves some out. Of around 140,000 clones listed, 85% to 90% are singletons. Sequences were obtained from peripheral blood. Receptor source: a man aged 45-65 years with active or convalescent COVID-19.

This clone is a singleton in its sample. The V gene is TRBV3-1 (or the pseudogene TRBV3-2), the J gene TRBJ2-1; D might be TRBD2 (6 bases). This CDR3 comprises 14 residues. Trimming left V 1 base short and J 9 bases short, with 13 bases between. Germline lookup yields CDR1 LGHDT and CDR2 YNNKEL (reference sequence). The CDR3 protein is CASSQGRGNGEQFF. In DNA, the CDR3 is TGTGCCAGCAGCCAAGGTCGCGGGAACGGTGAGCAGTTCTTC.

V gene TRBV5-1 combines with J gene TRBJ2-7; D is perhaps TRBD2 (5 bases). V gave up 0 bases and J gave up 0 bases, with 13 bases separating them. This CDR3 comprises 16 residues. Germline V gene lookup returns CDR1 SGHRS and CDR2 YFSETQ. CDR3 sequence reads: CASSLGSSKNSYEQYF. CDR3 DNA sequence: TGCGCCAGCAGCTTGGGATCTAGCAAAAACTCCTACGAGCAGTACTTC.

This clone was detected once. The chain couples TRBV30 to TRBJ2-1, with 9 bases matching TRBD2. The ends lost 5 bases at V and 2 bases at J; junction bases unmatched: 4. Germline CDR1 and CDR2: GTSNPN and SVGIG (reference sequence). The CDR3 extends over 14 amino acids. Written as DNA, the CDR3 is TGTGCCTGGGACCAGCGGGAGGCCTACAATGAGCAGTTCTTC. Encoded protein: CAWDQREAYNEQFF.

This rearrangement joins TRBV5-4 to TRBJ2-7; TRBD1 might be the D (6 bases). The V and J ends lost 7 bases and 3 bases respectively, with 17 bases between them. The CDR3 is made up of 14 amino acids. Germline lookup yields CDR1 SGHNT and CDR2 YYREEE (reference sequence). CDR3 sequence reads: CASRKRTDSYEQYF. CDR3 in DNA: TGTGCCAGCCGGAAAAGGACAGACAGCTACGAGCAGTACTTC.

The genes are TRBV27 and TRBJ1-6, with D possibly TRBD1 on 6 matching bases. The CDR3 sequence is 15 residues long. V dropped 8 bases and J dropped 4 bases, with 15 bases sitting between them. Per germline, CDR1 MNHEY and CDR2 SMNVEV (reference sequence). CDR3 residues: CASATGRGYNSPLHF. The DNA for the CDR3 is TGTGCCAGCGCTACAGGGAGGGGGTATAATTCACCCCTCCACTTT.